This passage covers 17 T cell receptor beta chains from one sample sequenced in a study of T cells in tuberculosis. After thawing and overnight rest, PBMC were stained with GMM-loaded CD1B tetramer, viability dye and anti-CD3 for sorting. The lipid loaded on the CD1B tetramers was C32 glucose monomycolate from Rhodococcus equi. Clones were read by immunoSEQ multiplex PCR, and TCRdb kept only the in-frame ones, dropping some. The profile shows some 90,000 clones, approximately 91% of them singletons. Sequencing used CD1b-GMM tetramer-negative cells sorted from PBMCs. Receptor source: an adult woman with latent tuberculosis.

This rearrangement joins TRBV9 to TRBJ1-2, with TRBD1 matching 8 bases. Trimming removed 3 bases from V and 4 bases from J; junction bases left unmatched: 5. The CDR3 extends over 14 amino acids. Per the germline V gene, CDR1 is SGDLS and CDR2 is YYNGEE. The CDR3 nucleotides read TGTGCCAGCAGCGCAGGACAGGGATCCTATGGCTACACCTTC. It codes for CASSAGQGSYGYTF.

V is TRBV9 and J is TRBJ2-1; 10 positions agree with TRBD1. Germline-derived CDR1 and CDR2 are SGDLS and YYNGEE. The CDR3 consists of 13 residues. V lost 9 bases and J lost 6; bases outside the gene matches: 6. CDR3 loop: CATGTGERNEQFF. Written as DNA, the CDR3 is TGTGCCACCGGGACAGGGGAGCGCAATGAGCAGTTCTTC.

This clone has only one observation. The V gene is TRBV2, the J gene TRBJ2-2; D call uncertain. This CDR3 is built from 13 residues. Germline V gene data show CDR1 as SNHLY and CDR2 as FYNNEI. V was clipped by 4 bases and J by 6 bases, with 9 bases between them. The CDR3 bases are TGTGCCAGCAGTGTGGCGGTGCCCGGGGAGCTGTTTTTT. Its translation is CASSVAVPGELFF.

This rearrangement joins TRBV7-2 to TRBJ2-5; 7 nucleotides align to TRBD1. V shed 6 bases, J shed 8 bases, and the junction held 15 bases outside the gene matches. Per the germline V gene, CDR1 is SGHTA and CDR2 is FQGNSA. This CDR3 is built from 15 residues. This CDR3 is CASRVRQGPVETQYF. The CDR3 nucleotides read TGTGCCAGCAGGGTCAGACAGGGCCCCGTTGAAACCCAGTACTTC.

The rearrangement links TRBV19 to TRBJ1-2; the D is unclear. This CDR3 spans 16 amino acids. Trimming pared 0 bases from V and 2 bases from J, leaving 13 bases between. Germline lookup yields CDR1 LNHDA and CDR2 SQIVND (reference sequence). The CDR3 sequence: CASSIDRRAMNYGYTF. In nucleotides, the CDR3 is TGTGCCAGTAGTATAGACCGGAGGGCCATGAACTATGGCTACACCTTC.

CDR3 DNA sequence: TGTGCCAGCGAATTTACAGGGGGGGCCAAAAACATTCAGTACTTC. Translation gives CASEFTGGAKNIQYF. The chain employs TRBV21-1 and TRBJ2-4; the table's D call of TRBD1 was not tested on the DNA. TRBV21-1 is listed as a pseudogene. There are 15 residues in the CDR3.

The count of this clone is one. The chain links TRBV28 to TRBJ2-1; D is possibly TRBD1 (5 bases). The CDR3 runs to 13 residues. CDR1 and CDR2 (germline): MDHEN, SYDVKM. Deletions cut 7 bases from V and 8 bases from J, with 15 bases between. The CDR3 nucleotides read TGTGCCAGCATGGGGCAGGCGCTCCATGAGCAGTTCTTC. This gives the protein CASMGQALHEQFF.

The gene calls are TRBV15 and TRBJ1-2; D gene unclear. Looked up from germline, CDR1 is LNHNV and CDR2 is YYDKDF (reference sequence). With 3 bases removed from V and 4 bases from J, the gap between germline ends came to 6 bases. This CDR3 comprises 12 residues. The DNA for the CDR3 is TGTGCCACCAGCAGCGGTTCCTATGGCTACACCTTC. Its protein product is CATSSGSYGYTF.

The chain links TRBV10-1 to TRBJ1-5; D might be TRBD1 (5 bases). This CDR3 has 12 amino acids. Germline V gives CDR1 WNHNN, CDR2 SYGVQD (reference sequence). The V end lost 8 bases, the J end lost 7 bases, and 12 bases lay between the germline ends. Here the CDR3 reads CASLPGKQPQHF. Written as DNA, the CDR3 is TGCGCCAGCCTCCCAGGGAAGCAGCCCCAGCATTTT.

This chain connects TRBV5-1 to TRBJ1-1; D possibly corresponds to TRBD1 (6 bases). Germline V CDR1 and CDR2: SGHRS, YFSETQ. CDR3 length: 16 residues. V lost 3 bases and J lost 6, with 21 bases in between. In nucleotides, the CDR3 is TGCGCCAGCAGCTCCCCGGACAGATCATATTCGGCTGAAGCTTTCTTT. Translated, it gives CASSSPDRSYSAEAFF.

This clone showed up just once. The chain employs TRBV6-5 and TRBJ1-4; TRBD1 matches at 8 bases. CDR3 length equals 13 residues. V lost 7 bases, J lost 5 bases, and 3 bases stayed unmatched. CDR1 and CDR2 (germline): MNHEY, SVGAGI. As DNA, the CDR3 is TGTGCCAGCACCGACAGGGGAAATGAAAAACTGTTTTTT. This gives the protein CASTDRGNEKLFF.

Note on this clone: One end of the junction does not line up with germline, which may come from a read error. The chain combines TRBV5-1 with TRBJ1-2; D is possibly TRBD1 (6 bases). Germline CDR1 reads SGHRS; CDR2 reads YFSETQ. This CDR3 spans 14 amino acids. CDR3 residues: CASSFDRTYPSIAF. In nucleotides, the CDR3 is TGCGCCAGCAGCTTCGACAGGACATACCCCTCTATCGCCTTC. The complete variable domain, with remaining parts taken from reference TRBV5-1 and TRBJ1-2, reads KAGVTQTPRYLIKTRGQQVTLSCSPISGHRSVSWYQQTPGQGLQFLFEYFSETQRNKGNFPGRFSGRQFSNSRSEMNVSTLELGDSALYLCASSFDRTYPSIAFGSGTRLTVV.

V usage is TRBV5-1 and J usage is TRBJ1-2; D unclear. The length of the CDR3 is 15 residues. Germline lookup yields CDR1 SGHRS and CDR2 YFSETQ. Trimming shortened V by 3 bases and J by 2 bases, and 14 bases separated the two germline ends. In DNA, the CDR3 is TGCGCCAGCAGCTCCCTAGGGAGCTCAAACTATGGCTACACCTTC. This translates into CASSSLGSSNYGYTF.

The chain uses TRBV19 and TRBJ2-7; 7 nucleotides line up with TRBD1. CDR1 is LNHDA and CDR2 is SQIVND in the germline V gene (reference sequence). This CDR3 has 14 amino acids. V lost 10 bases to trimming and J lost 1 base; unmatched junction nucleotides: 10. The CDR3 loop is CATKDRRGSYEQYF. The CDR3 DNA follows: TGTGCCACTAAGGACAGGCGCGGATCCTACGAGCAGTACTTC.

The chain employs TRBV5-1 and TRBJ2-3; TRBD2 matches 10 bases. The germline CDR1 and CDR2 sequences are SGHRS and YFSETQ. The CDR3 spans 15 residues. V shed 0 bases and J 3 bases; nucleotides not matched to a gene: 1. The CDR3 region has the DNA TGCGCCAGCAGCTTGGAGGGACTAGCGACAGATACGCAGTATTTT. Translating it yields CASSLEGLATDTQYF.

The J gene is TRBJ1-2, the V gene TRBV28; D unclear. The CDR3 is made up of 12 amino acids. With 3 bases removed from V and 8 bases from J, the gap between germline ends came to 10 bases. Germline V gene data show CDR1 as MDHEN and CDR2 as SYDVKM. DNA for the CDR3: TGTGCCAGCAGTTTTACTGGGAGCGGCTACACCTTC. Translation: CASSFTGSGYTF.

This chain uses TRBV11-2 with TRBJ1-2; 7 bases fit TRBD1. The CDR3 loop spans 14 amino acids. J was trimmed by 2 bases and V by 8 bases; bases with no gene match: 8. Germline CDR1 reads SGHAT; CDR2 reads FQNNGV. CDR3 coding DNA: TGTGCCAGCTCAAGCCAGGACAGGAACTATGGCTACACCTTC. Its translation is CASSSQDRNYGYTF.